The T cell receptor beta chain under discussion was sequenced for a study of control samples from healthy donors and cancer patients. The protocol was immunoSEQ multiplex PCR, while the TCRdb copy is restricted to in-frame clones and leaves out a portion. The sample contains 25,000 to 35,000 clones, around 87% of which appear only once. The CDR3 consists of 13 residues. Trimming left V 4 bases short and J 5 bases short, with 11 bases between. CDR1 is MGHDK, CDR2 SYGVNS, per germline. The clonotype was recovered from a woman in her 40s with lung cancer. Sequenced material: PBMCs. This chain connects TRBV25-1 to TRBJ1-2; no reliable D call. The CDR3 DNA follows: TGTGCCAGCAGTGGGATACCACCATATGGCTACACCTTC. Protein product: CASSGIPPYGYTF.